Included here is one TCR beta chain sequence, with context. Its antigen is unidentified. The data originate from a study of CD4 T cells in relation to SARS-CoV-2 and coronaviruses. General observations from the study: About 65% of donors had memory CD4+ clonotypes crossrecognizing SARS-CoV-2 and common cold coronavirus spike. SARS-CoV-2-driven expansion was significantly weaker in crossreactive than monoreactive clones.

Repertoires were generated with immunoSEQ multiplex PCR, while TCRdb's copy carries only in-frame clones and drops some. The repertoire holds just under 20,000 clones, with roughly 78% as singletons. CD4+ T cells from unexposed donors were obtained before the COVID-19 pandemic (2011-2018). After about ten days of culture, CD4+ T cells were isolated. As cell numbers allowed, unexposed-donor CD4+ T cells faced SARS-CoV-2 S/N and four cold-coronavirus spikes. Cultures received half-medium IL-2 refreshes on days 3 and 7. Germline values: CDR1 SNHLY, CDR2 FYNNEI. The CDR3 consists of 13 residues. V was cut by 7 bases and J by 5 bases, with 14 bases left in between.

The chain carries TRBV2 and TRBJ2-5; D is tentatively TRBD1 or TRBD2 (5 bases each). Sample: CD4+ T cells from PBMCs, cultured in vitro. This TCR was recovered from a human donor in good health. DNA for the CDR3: TGTGCCAGCATTGGGACCGATAGGGAGACCCAGTACTTC. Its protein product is CASIGTDRETQYF. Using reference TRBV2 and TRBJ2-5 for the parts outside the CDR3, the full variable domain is EPEVTQTPSHQVTQMGQEVILRCVPISNHLYFYWYRQILGQKVEFLVSFYNNEISEKSEIFDDQFSVERPDGSNFTLKIRSTKLEDSAMYFCASIGTDRETQYFGPGTRLLVL.